A selection of T cell receptor beta chains follows, all from one sample in a study of blood T cell repertoires in COVID-19. Clones were read by immunoSEQ multiplex PCR, and TCRdb kept only the in-frame ones, dropping some. The sample has tens of thousands of clones, around 84% seen once. Sequencing was performed on peripheral blood. The receptors were gathered from a man in his fifties or sixties with acute or convalescent COVID-19. The CDR3 runs from the conserved cysteine through the conserved F or W. Each record gives: clone size, V gene, J gene, CDR3 protein. Clone size appears in some rows only: once, few, many, or a class for an expanded clone.

>-|TRBV5-5|TRBJ1-1
CASSLVVSNTEAFF
>-|TRBV29-1|TRBJ2-3
CSVGIRAGGPDTQYF
>-|TRBV2|TRBJ1-2
CASHLGAGTPGYTF
>-|TRBV7-2|TRBJ2-3
CASSWNYRTDTQYF
>-|TRBV3-1/TRBV3-2|TRBJ2-7
CASSRQGKSYEQYF
>-|TRBV18|TRBJ2-3
CASSPGGSTDTQYF
>once|TRBV5-8|TRBJ2-3
CASPGGPLDTQYF
>-|TRBV29-1|TRBJ2-5
CSVPHSGPQETQYF
>-|TRBV7-8|TRBJ2-5
CASTSRGAQYF
>-|TRBV12-3/TRBV12-4|TRBJ1-1
CASSLRTEAFF
>-|TRBV6-5|TRBJ2-7
CASRRGTGPSYEQYF
>few|TRBV5-6|TRBJ2-5
CASSLHPREETQYF
>few|TRBV5-1|TRBJ1-6
CASSLRGGSYNSPLHF
>-|TRBV18|TRBJ1-1
CATQGGLDTEAFF
>-|TRBV4-1|TRBJ2-5
CASSQDRGLAGGTAETQYF
>once|TRBV6-2/TRBV6-3|TRBJ1-5
CASSRRGNNQPQHF
>-|TRBV4-1|TRBJ2-1
CASSLAGYYGNEQFF
>-|TRBV20-1|TRBJ2-1
CSASYSGGGSEQFF
>-|TRBV28|TRBJ2-7
CASSLGTATTYEQYF